This paragraph covers one T cell receptor (beta chain) sequence. Its antigen remains unidentified. CDR1 and CDR2 from the germline V gene are MGHRA and YSYEKL. Trimming stripped 1 base from V and 4 bases from J, with 26 bases between. This CDR3 has 20 amino acids. This sample was taken from a study of post-analysis software for immune sequencing data. Study results and limitations: Normalized Chao1 diversity in multiple sclerosis patients fell significantly below that of controls. Patients had higher frequencies than controls of about five TRBV segments, including TRBV5-6, TRBV5-1 and TRBV20-1.

Unique molecular identifiers were built into the TCR beta cDNA libraries. Around 450,000 cDNA molecules were recovered from an input of about 1 to 10 million T cells. TCRdb re-analysed the PCR reads in MiXCR, keeping a single row per CDR3 protein. Altogether more than 500,000 distinct CDR3 sequences are present, around 34% being singletons, with the ten largest covering approximately 5.4%. This chain joins TRBV4-1 and TRBJ1-3, with D perhaps matching TRBD1 (6 bases). The source of this sequence is a girl aged 2 to 17 with multiple sclerosis. The source material was blood. The CDR3 DNA is TGCGCCAGCAGCCAAGTCGCGGGACATAACACTCGAGGTTTCGGAAACACCATATATTTT. Translated: CASSQVAGHNTRGFGNTIYF.